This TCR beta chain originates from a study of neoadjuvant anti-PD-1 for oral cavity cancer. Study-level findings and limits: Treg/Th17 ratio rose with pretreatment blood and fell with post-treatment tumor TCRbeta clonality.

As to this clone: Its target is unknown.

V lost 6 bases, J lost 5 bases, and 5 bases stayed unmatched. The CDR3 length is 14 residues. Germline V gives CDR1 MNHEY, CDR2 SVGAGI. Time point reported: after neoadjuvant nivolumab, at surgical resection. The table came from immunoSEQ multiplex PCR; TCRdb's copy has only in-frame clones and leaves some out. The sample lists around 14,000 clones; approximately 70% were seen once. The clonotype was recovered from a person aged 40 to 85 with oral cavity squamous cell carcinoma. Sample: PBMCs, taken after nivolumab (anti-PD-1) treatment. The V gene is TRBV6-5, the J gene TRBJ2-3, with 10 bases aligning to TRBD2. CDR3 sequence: CASRAGGWGDTQYF. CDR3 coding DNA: TGTGCCAGCAGAGCGGGAGGGTGGGGAGATACGCAGTATTTT.